This TCR beta chain originates from a study of hypomethylating agent response in myelodysplastic syndrome (TCRdb year 2021). As for the study more broadly: The hypomethylating agents azacitidine (about 75% of the 11) or decitabine (3 of 11) were used to treat the patients. The cohort was composed of roughly ten male and a couple of female myelodysplastic syndrome patients. Patients had a mean age of approximately 67 +/- 5.9 years, and a diploid cytogenetic profile was the most common. TET2 mutation was identified most frequently, being present in 5 of 11 patients. A few patients did not respond, whereas six or seven responded with either complete response or hematologic improvement. Complete response or hematologic improvement counted as response, and patients meeting neither criterion were classed as non-responders.

Reading the germline V gene gives CDR1 KGHSH and CDR2 LQKENI. The CDR3 spans 15 residues, from the cysteine through the phenylalanine. The retained sequence is limited to the CDR3, 45 bases, with the frame set at the first base. V loses 2 bases of germline sequence and J loses 4 bases, and the interval between the two ends is 11 bases. To note about this clone: Its antigen remains undetermined. One base away there is no much larger clone; base qualities are not given.

The library was generated by the immunoSEQ multiplex PCR assay. Sequencing was run at survey resolution with two replicates of 200 ng each, for a total of about 400 ng of DNA per sample. Rearranged TCRB sequences in genomic DNA were detected with the hsTCRB kit using multiplex PCR primers targeting V and J genes. The CDR3 region was amplified in a first PCR of around 34 cycles using the QIAGEN Multiplex PCR Kit. Sample barcodes and Illumina adapters were added to each replicate in an approximately 8-cycle second PCR. A QuantStudio 6 together with the KAPA library quantification kit was used to quantify the pooled libraries. About 16 pM of pooled libraries went onto an Illumina MiSeq for sequencing, using single-end reads of 156 cycles plus an index read of 15 cycles. The paper's processing steps were these. Of around 180,000 unique clonotypes, 1.5% to 2% were flagged by VDJdb annotation as previously reported viral-epitope-specific. The immunoSEQ Data Assistant and immunoSEQ Analyzer converted raw reads into normalized, annotated TCRB repertoires. BioAnalyzer and version 0.6.5 of the immunarch R package were the tools used for clonotype analysis. Every repertoire was downsampled to the clone count of the smallest repertoire before richness was estimated. Clonotypes were categorized as expanded, contracted or novel by Fisher's exact tests, where a novel clonotype had zero frequency before treatment. Significantly changed CDR3 beta sequences were clustered with GLIPH2 using simulation_depth=1000 and kmer_min_depth=3, and CDR3s shorter than five residues were excluded. Entries here come from immuneACCESS through TCRdb and include only in-frame sequences with V and J called. Some clones fail to appear in such tables; in the studies checked, an unresolved V gene covers under half of the shortfall, and the cause of the remainder is unknown. V, J and clone size reflect that table, while D and trimming were determined from the DNA. The sample contains roughly 6,000 clones, 70% to 85% of them found a single time. The leading ten clones occupy around 10% of the sample.

Bulk bone marrow was analyzed without sorting T-cell subsets. Immunosequencing of the TCR beta CDR3 regions was performed on bone marrow from under 13 myelodysplastic syndrome patients before and after hypomethylating agent therapy. Each patient contributed a baseline bone marrow plus two to three bone marrows at different post-treatment timepoints for longitudinal repertoire tracking. Genomic DNA was extracted from whole bone marrow, and quality was checked by TapeStation, NanoDrop OneC and PicoGreen assays. General conclusions and limits of the study: Novel clonotypes appeared more often in responders, whereas non-responders had more contracted clonotypes after treatment. No significant change in richness, rarefaction diversity or clonality was detected after hypomethylating agent treatment, either across all patients or within response groups. The healthy control donors were not matched in age to the MDS patients, and this mismatch could have affected the comparison between MDS and healthy donors. The shared GLIPH2 clusters might recognize novel MDS antigens, but this possibility was not confirmed and requires experimental validation. Only around ten patients were analyzed, so the cohort was small.

The TCR originated in a human donor with myelodysplastic syndrome. Specimen: bone marrow, collected before or after starting hypomethylating agent treatment for myelodysplastic syndrome (not recorded which). The chain couples TRBV18 to TRBJ2-2; no D gene call is confident. The encoded CDR3 is CASSPEFSGTGELFF. The DNA is as follows: TGTGCCAGCTCACCAGAATTTTCCGGCACCGGGGAGCTGTTTTTT.